Below are 10 T cell receptor beta chains sequenced from a single sample in a study of T cells in Graves' hyperthyroidism and ophthalmopathy. What was amplified from RNA transcripts were TCR beta CDR3 regions. A first-round RT-PCR of the TCR CDR3 used the HTBI primer set. TCRdb independently ran MiXCR on the multiplex PCR reads; one entry per CDR3 protein. In the table there are about 640,000 distinct CDR3 sequences, about 14% of which are singletons. The sequencing input was blood. Receptor source: a woman aged 45-65 years with Graves' ophthalmopathy.

In this sample, this clonotype turned up many times. J is TRBJ2-2 and V is TRBV7-9, with 9 bases identical to TRBD1. This CDR3 comprises 14 residues. Per the germline V gene, CDR1 is SEHNR and CDR2 is FQNEAQ (reference sequence). The V gene end was trimmed by 5 bases and the J gene end by 4 bases; junction bases not matched to a gene: 2. The DNA for the CDR3 is TGTGCCAGCAGCCGGACAGGGGTCACCGGGGAGCTGTTTTTT. Its protein is CASSRTGVTGELFF.

This clonotype has only a few counts. The genes are TRBV25-1 and TRBJ2-1; D may be TRBD2 (6 bases). This CDR3 spans 17 amino acids. Germline values: CDR1 MGHDK, CDR2 SYGVNS. V was trimmed by 4 bases and J by 0 bases, leaving 16 bases between them. DNA of the CDR3: TGTGCCAGCAGTGCTTCGGCGGGAAAGAGCTCCTACAATGAGCAGTTCTTC. This translates into CASSASAGKSSYNEQFF.

The chain employs TRBV5-1 and TRBJ2-7; D ambiguous. V was trimmed by 0 bases and J by 3 bases, leaving 13 bases between them. Germline V gives CDR1 SGHRS, CDR2 YFSETQ. CDR3 length: 15 residues. The CDR3 loop is CASSLDPNTHYEQYF. As DNA, the CDR3 is TGCGCCAGCAGCTTGGATCCGAATACCCACTACGAGCAGTACTTC. Combining the CDR3 with reference TRBV5-1 and TRBJ2-7 gives the whole variable domain KAGVTQTPRYLIKTRGQQVTLSCSPISGHRSVSWYQQTPGQGLQFLFEYFSETQRNKGNFPGRFSGRQFSNSRSEMNVSTLELGDSALYLCASSLDPNTHYEQYFGPGTRLTVT.

This clonotype was observed many times. The chain recombines TRBV3-1 with TRBJ2-3; 10 nucleotides line up with TRBD2. CDR3 length equals 16 residues. Trimming removed 1 base from V and 2 bases from J; junction bases left unmatched: 3. Germline CDR1 reads LGHDT; CDR2 reads YNNKEL (reference sequence). The CDR3 region has the DNA TGTGCCAGCAGCCAAGGGCTAGCGGGAGTCACAGATACGCAGTATTTT. Encoded protein: CASSQGLAGVTDTQYF.

This clonotype was seen many times. The gene calls are TRBV20-1 and TRBJ2-5; the match to TRBD2 covers 8 bases. The junction had 7 bases not matched to a gene; V was cut back by 6 bases and J by 4 bases. Looked up from germline, CDR1 is DFQATT and CDR2 is SNEGSKA (reference sequence). The CDR3 is made up of 13 amino acids. CDR3 bases: TGCAGTGCCCAGCCCAGCGGGAGAGAGACCCAGTACTTC. This translates into CSAQPSGRETQYF.

The table lists this clonotype with a few counts. This chain links TRBV3-1 with TRBJ2-1; 8 nucleotides agree with TRBD2. Germline V gives CDR1 LGHDT, CDR2 YNNKEL (reference sequence). J was trimmed by 7 bases and V by 2 bases; bases with no gene match: 7. This CDR3 has 15 amino acids. This chain's CDR3 is CASSQISGSGNEQFF. CDR3 DNA: TGTGCCAGCAGCCAAATAAGCGGGAGTGGAAATGAGCAGTTCTTC.

This clonotype has at least ten counts. This rearrangement joins TRBV27 to TRBJ2-1; D ambiguous. Germline CDR1 is MNHEY and CDR2 is SMNVEV (reference sequence). The CDR3 is 17 amino acids. Between the trimmed V and J ends, which lost 3 bases and 2 bases, there was a span of 17 bases. CDR3 sequence: CASSLESSALTYNEQFF. The CDR3 DNA sequence: TGTGCCAGCAGTTTGGAGTCAAGCGCCCTAACCTACAATGAGCAGTTCTTC.

The chain employs TRBV19 and TRBJ1-5; D is possibly TRBD1 (5 bases). Germline V CDR1 and CDR2: LNHDA, SQIVND (reference sequence). This CDR3 is 14 amino acids long. V dropped 3 bases and J dropped 7 bases, with 13 bases sitting between them. CDR3 sequence reads: CASSIGRGGQPQHF. CDR3 DNA: TGTGCCAGTAGTATCGGGAGGGGTGGACAGCCCCAGCATTTT.

The chain employs TRBV12-3 or TRBV12-4 and TRBJ1-2, with D possibly matching TRBD1 (5 bases). Deletions cut 6 bases from V and 4 bases from J, with 12 bases between. CDR3 length: 13 amino acids. The CDR3 sequence: CASREGRLYGYTF. In DNA, the CDR3 is TGTGCCAGCAGGGAGGGACGGCTCTATGGCTACACCTTC.

This clonotype was counted many times. The chain combines TRBV28 with TRBJ2-3; D unresolved. V dropped 5 bases and J dropped 2 bases, with 5 bases sitting between them. The CDR3 extends over 12 amino acids. Germline-derived CDR1 and CDR2 are MDHEN and SYDVKM. CDR3 region: CASSPTTDTQYF. In DNA, the CDR3 is TGTGCCAGCAGTCCGACCACAGATACGCAGTATTTT.